These 16 T cell receptor beta chains came from one sample sequenced in a study of cytotoxic CD8 clonotypes in ibrutinib-treated CLL. The data were produced by immunoSEQ multiplex PCR, yet TCRdb's version contains in-frame clones alone and is incomplete. The data contain fewer than 150,000 clones, 84% of them singletons. The sample in question was PBMCs, obtained after 24 months of ibrutinib treatment. The receptors originated from a human donor with chronic lymphocytic leukemia.

The gene calls are TRBV5-1 and TRBJ1-3; TRBD1 might be the D (5 bases). The CDR3 runs 14 residues. V gave up 3 bases and J gave up 3 bases, with 10 bases separating them. From germline, CDR1 is SGHRS and CDR2 YFSETQ. This CDR3 reads CASSSQGYGNTIYF. CDR3 sequence (DNA): TGCGCCAGCAGCTCGCAGGGATATGGAAACACCATATATTTT.

The chain combines TRBV6-1 with TRBJ2-5; D not certain. The CDR3 runs 13 residues. Germline V gene sequence: CDR1 MNHNS, CDR2 SASEGT. V was clipped by 5 bases and J by 4 bases, with 11 bases between them. The CDR3 sequence: CASSPRWGETQYF. CDR3 coding DNA: TGTGCCAGCAGTCCCCGGTGGGGAGAGACCCAGTACTTC.

This chain joins TRBV6-4 and TRBJ1-6, with 9 bases identical to TRBD1. Losses at the gene ends were 6 bases for V and 10 bases for J; bases not matched to a gene: 4. The CDR3 length is 13 residues. Germline V lookup: CDR1 MRHNA, CDR2 SNTAGT. The CDR3 nucleotides read TGTGCCAGCAGCACAGGGGGCTTCTCACCCCTCCACTTT. Translation: CASSTGGFSPLHF.

The chain recombines TRBV7-8 with TRBJ1-4; D remains unclear. This CDR3 is 14 amino acids long. The V end was cut by 4 bases, the J end by 6 bases, with 12 bases between. Germline lookup yields CDR1 SGHVS and CDR2 FQNEAQ. CDR3 sequence: CASSSTAFDEKLFF. Written as DNA, the CDR3 is TGTGCCAGCAGCTCGACGGCGTTCGATGAAAAACTGTTTTTT.

The gene calls are TRBV7-2 and TRBJ2-7; tentatively, D is TRBD1 (6 bases). The CDR3 is 15 residues long. The germline V and J ends were trimmed by 0 bases and 2 bases, with 11 bases remaining between them. From germline, CDR1 is SGHTA and CDR2 FQGNSA. The CDR3 DNA follows: TGTGCCAGCAGCTTAGCTGAGGGGACACCCTACGAGCAGTACTTC. Protein sequence: CASSLAEGTPYEQYF.

The chain uses TRBV7-9 and TRBJ2-7; no clear D. Per germline, CDR1 SEHNR and CDR2 FQNEAQ (reference sequence). The V end was cut by 3 bases, the J end by 6 bases, with 9 bases between. The CDR3 totals 12 residues. CDR3 sequence: CASSFLGFEQYF. CDR3 in DNA: TGTGCCAGCAGCTTCCTGGGGTTCGAGCAGTACTTC.

V and J are TRBV11-2 and TRBJ1-2; D uncertain. From germline, CDR1 is SGHAT and CDR2 FQNNGV. V was pared by 2 bases and J by 8 bases, with 15 bases between. The CDR3 covers 14 residues. The chain's CDR3 is CASSLIEGNLGYTF. DNA of the CDR3: TGTGCCAGCAGCTTAATTGAGGGCAACCTAGGCTACACCTTC.

This chain uses TRBV7-2 with TRBJ1-2; 7 bases align to TRBD1. The V gene's germline CDR1 is SGHTA and CDR2 FQGNSA. The J segment lost 4 bases and the V segment lost 1 base, leaving 12 bases of the junction unmatched. CDR3 length: 17 amino acids. CDR3 in amino acids: CASSLVAFGTAFYGYTF. The CDR3 DNA sequence: TGTGCCAGCAGCTTAGTGGCATTCGGGACAGCCTTCTATGGCTACACCTTC.

This clone occurred many times. V and J are TRBV19 and TRBJ1-2; D call uncertain. Trimming cost V 3 bases and J 4 bases, with 18 bases left between them. From germline, CDR1 is LNHDA and CDR2 SQIVND (reference sequence). The CDR3 is 16 residues long. The CDR3 sequence is CASSIEDGLQFYGYTF. In nucleotides, the CDR3 is TGTGCCAGTAGTATTGAGGACGGCCTACAGTTCTATGGCTACACCTTC.

The chain is built from TRBV7-3 and TRBJ1-2, with 7 bases matching TRBD1. Germline-derived CDR1 and CDR2 are SGHTA and FQGTGA. This CDR3 is 15 amino acids long. V was pared by 6 bases and J by 2 bases, with 9 bases of the junction left unmatched. The CDR3 nucleotides are TGTGCCAGCAGACCTACAGGGGCTCCGAACTATGGCTACACCTTC. It translates to CASRPTGAPNYGYTF.

The chain uses TRBV7-9 and TRBJ1-2; TRBD1 is a possible D gene (6 bases). Germline assignment: CDR1 SEHNR and CDR2 FQNEAQ (reference sequence). The CDR3 extends over 16 amino acids. V was cut by 3 bases and J by 6 bases, with 20 bases left in between. The CDR3: CASSLISGRGIHGYTF. As DNA, the CDR3 is TGTGCCAGCAGCTTGATCTCGGGGAGGGGGATTCATGGCTACACCTTC.

This clone showed up just a few times. The rearrangement joins TRBV2 to TRBJ1-2; TRBD1 agrees at 7 bases. CDR3 length: 13 residues. V dropped 11 bases and J dropped 2; count of bases not matched to a gene: 8. Germline V gene data show CDR1 as SNHLY and CDR2 as FYNNEI. The CDR3 DNA sequence: TGTGCCCGAAGAGAGACAGGGAACTATGGCTACACCTTC. As protein: CARRETGNYGYTF.

The chain links TRBV7-7 to TRBJ2-2, with 7 bases aligning to TRBD2. This CDR3 region has 13 residues. V was pared by 7 bases and J by 4 bases, with 3 bases of the junction left unmatched. Germline CDR1 and CDR2: SSHAT and FNYEAQ (reference sequence). The CDR3 DNA reads as TGTGCCAGCACGGGGGGTTCCACCGGGGAGCTGTTTTTT. Its protein is CASTGGSTGELFF.

The chain couples TRBV18 to TRBJ2-2; D is tentatively TRBD1 or TRBD2 (6 bases each). Trimming removed 3 bases from V and 7 bases from J, with 18 bases in between. The CDR3 covers 16 residues. The germline V gene encodes CDR1 KGHSH and CDR2 LQKENI. In DNA, the CDR3 is TGTGCCAGCTCACCCTACGCGACGGGGGCAAGCGGGGAGCTGTTTTTT. Protein: CASSPYATGASGELFF.

The chain recombines TRBV6-6 with TRBJ1-3; no definite D call. The V gene's germline CDR1 is MNHNY and CDR2 SVGAGI (reference sequence). The CDR3 runs 16 residues. V was trimmed by 2 bases and J by 0 bases, leaving 11 bases between them. The chain's CDR3 is CASSYATGGSGNTIYF. CDR3 sequence (DNA): TGTGCCAGCAGTTACGCGACGGGTGGCTCTGGAAACACCATATATTTT.

The chain combines TRBV6-6 with TRBJ1-2; 8 bases match TRBD1. The germline gives CDR1 MNHNY, CDR2 SVGAGI (reference sequence). V lost 6 bases, J lost 0 bases, and 6 bases stayed unmatched. The CDR3 contains 15 residues. The CDR3 DNA reads TGTGCCAGCAGCCGACCGGGACAGGCTAACTATGGCTACACCTTC. Translated, it gives CASSRPGQANYGYTF.